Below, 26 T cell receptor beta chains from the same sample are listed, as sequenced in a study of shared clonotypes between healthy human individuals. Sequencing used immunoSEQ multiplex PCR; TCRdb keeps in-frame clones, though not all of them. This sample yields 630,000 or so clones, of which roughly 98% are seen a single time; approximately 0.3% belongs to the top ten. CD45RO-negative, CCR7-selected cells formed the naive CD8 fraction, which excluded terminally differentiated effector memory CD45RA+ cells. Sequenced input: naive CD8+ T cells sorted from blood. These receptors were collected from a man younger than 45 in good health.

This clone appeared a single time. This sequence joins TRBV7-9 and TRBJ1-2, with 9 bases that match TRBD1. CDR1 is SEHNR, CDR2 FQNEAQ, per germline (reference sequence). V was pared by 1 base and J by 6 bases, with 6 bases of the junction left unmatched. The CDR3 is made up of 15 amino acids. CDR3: CASSLGVDRGDGYTF. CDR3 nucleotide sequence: TGTGCCAGCAGCTTAGGGGTGGACAGGGGAGATGGCTACACCTTC.

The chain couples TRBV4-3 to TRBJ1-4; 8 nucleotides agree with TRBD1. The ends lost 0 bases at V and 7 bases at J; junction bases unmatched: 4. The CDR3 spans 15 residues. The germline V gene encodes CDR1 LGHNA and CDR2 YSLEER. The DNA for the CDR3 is TGCGCCAGCAGCCAAGAGACAGGGGAGATTGAAAAACTGTTTTTT. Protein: CASSQETGEIEKLFF.

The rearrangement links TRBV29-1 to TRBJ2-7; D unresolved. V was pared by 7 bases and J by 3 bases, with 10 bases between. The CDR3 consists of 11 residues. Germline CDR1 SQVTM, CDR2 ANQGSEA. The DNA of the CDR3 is TGCAGCGCTCTCGAGTACTACGAGCAGTACTTC. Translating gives CSALEYYEQYF.

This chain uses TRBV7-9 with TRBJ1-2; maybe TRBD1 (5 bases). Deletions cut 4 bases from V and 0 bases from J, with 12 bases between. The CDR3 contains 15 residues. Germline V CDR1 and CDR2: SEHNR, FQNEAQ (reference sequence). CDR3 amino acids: CASSSTGTPNYGYTF. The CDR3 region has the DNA TGTGCCAGCAGCTCCACAGGCACTCCTAACTATGGCTACACCTTC.

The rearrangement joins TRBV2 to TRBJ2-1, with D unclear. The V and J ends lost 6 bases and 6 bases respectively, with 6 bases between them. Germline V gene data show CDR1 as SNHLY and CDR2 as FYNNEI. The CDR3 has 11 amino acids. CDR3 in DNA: TGTGCCAGCAGCCCCCCCAATGAGCAGTTCTTC. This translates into CASSPPNEQFF. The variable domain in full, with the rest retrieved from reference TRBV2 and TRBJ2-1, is EPEVTQTPSHQVTQMGQEVILRCVPISNHLYFYWYRQILGQKVEFLVSFYNNEISEKSEIFDDQFSVERPDGSNFTLKIRSTKLEDSAMYFCASSPPNEQFFGPGTRLTVL.

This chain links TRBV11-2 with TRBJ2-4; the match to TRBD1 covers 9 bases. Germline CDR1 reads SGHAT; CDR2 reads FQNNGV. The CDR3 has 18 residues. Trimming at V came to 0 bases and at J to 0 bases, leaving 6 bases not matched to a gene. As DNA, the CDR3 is TGTGCCAGCAGCTTAGATCTGGACAGGGGACTAGCCAAAAACATTCAGTACTTC. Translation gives CASSLDLDRGLAKNIQYF.

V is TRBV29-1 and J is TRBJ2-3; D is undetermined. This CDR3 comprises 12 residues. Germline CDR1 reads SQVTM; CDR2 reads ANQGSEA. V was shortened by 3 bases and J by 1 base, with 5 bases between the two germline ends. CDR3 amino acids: CSVDGGTDTQYF. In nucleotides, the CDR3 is TGCAGCGTTGATGGTGGCACAGATACGCAGTATTTT.

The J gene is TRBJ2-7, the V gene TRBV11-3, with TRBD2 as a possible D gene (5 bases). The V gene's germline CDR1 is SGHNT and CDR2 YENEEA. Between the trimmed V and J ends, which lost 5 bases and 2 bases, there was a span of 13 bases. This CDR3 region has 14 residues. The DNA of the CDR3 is TGTGCCAGCAGCCTACCGGGGTCCCCCTACGAGCAGTACTTC. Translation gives CASSLPGSPYEQYF. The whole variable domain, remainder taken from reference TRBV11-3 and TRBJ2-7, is EAGVVQSPRYKIIEKKQPVAFWCNPISGHNTLYWYLQNLGQGPELLIRYENEEAVDDSQLPKDRFSAERLKGVDSTLKIQPAELGDSAVYLCASSLPGSPYEQYFGPGTRLTVT.

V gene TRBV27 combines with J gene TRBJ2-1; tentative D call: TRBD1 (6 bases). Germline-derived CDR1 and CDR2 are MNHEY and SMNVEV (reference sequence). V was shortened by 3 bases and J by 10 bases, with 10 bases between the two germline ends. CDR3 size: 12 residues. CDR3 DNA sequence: TGTGCCAGCAGTTTCGCCGGGACAGAGCAGTTCTTC. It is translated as CASSFAGTEQFF.

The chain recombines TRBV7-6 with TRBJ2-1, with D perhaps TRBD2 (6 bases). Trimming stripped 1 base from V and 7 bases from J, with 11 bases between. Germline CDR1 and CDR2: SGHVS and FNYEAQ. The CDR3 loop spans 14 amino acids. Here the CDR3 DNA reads TGTGCCAGCAGCTTAGGGGTAGGAGGGAATGAGCAGTTCTTC. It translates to CASSLGVGGNEQFF.

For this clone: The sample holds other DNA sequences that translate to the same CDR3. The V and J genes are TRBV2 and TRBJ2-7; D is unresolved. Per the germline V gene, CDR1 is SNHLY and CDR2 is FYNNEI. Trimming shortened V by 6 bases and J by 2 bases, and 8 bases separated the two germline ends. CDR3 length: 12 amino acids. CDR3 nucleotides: TGTGCCAGCAGGGACCGAACCTACGAGCAGTACTTC. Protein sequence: CASRDRTYEQYF.

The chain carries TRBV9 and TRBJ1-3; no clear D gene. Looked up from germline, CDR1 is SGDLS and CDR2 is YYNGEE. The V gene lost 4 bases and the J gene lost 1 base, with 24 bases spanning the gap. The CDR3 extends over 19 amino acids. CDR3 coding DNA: TGTGCCAGCAGCCGTTCCCGAGCCGGGTCGATATCTTCTGGAAACACCATATATTTT. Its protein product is CASSRSRAGSISSGNTIYF. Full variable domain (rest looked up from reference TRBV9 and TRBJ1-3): DSGVTQTPKHLITATGQRVTLRCSPRSGDLSVYWYQQSLDQGLQFLIQYYNGEERAKGNILERFSAQQFPDLHSELNLSSLELGDSALYFCASSRSRAGSISSGNTIYFGEGSWLTVV.

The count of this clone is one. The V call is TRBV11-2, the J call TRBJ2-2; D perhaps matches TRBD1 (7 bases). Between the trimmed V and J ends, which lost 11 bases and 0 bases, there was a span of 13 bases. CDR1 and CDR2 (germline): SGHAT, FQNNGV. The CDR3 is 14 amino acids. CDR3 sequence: CASRGTANTGELFF. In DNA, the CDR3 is TGTGCCTCCCGCGGGACAGCGAACACCGGGGAGCTGTTTTTT.

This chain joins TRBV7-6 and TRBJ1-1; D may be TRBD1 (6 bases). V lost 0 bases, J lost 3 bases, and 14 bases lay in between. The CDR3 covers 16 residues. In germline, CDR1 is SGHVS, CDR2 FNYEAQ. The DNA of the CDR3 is TGTGCCAGCAGCTTAGCGCTAAGGGGGGGCGACACTGAAGCTTTCTTT. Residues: CASSLALRGGDTEAFF.

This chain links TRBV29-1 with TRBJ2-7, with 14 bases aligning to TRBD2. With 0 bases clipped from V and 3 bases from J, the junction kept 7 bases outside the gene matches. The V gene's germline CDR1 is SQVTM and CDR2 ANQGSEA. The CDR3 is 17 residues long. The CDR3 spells CSVEDLGTSGSHYEQYF. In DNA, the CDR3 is TGCAGCGTTGAAGATCTCGGGACTAGCGGGAGCCACTACGAGCAGTACTTC.

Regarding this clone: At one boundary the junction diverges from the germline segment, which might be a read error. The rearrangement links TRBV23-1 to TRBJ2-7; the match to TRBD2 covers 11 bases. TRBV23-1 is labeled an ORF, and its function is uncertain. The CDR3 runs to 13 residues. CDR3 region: CASSRSGRAGSLF. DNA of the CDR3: TGCGCCAGCAGTCGTAGCGGGAGGGCCGGTTCTTTATTC.

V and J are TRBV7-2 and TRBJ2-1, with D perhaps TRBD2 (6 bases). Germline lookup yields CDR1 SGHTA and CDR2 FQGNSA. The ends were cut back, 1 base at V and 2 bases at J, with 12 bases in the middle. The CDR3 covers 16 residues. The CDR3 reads CASSLGGSGAYNEQFF. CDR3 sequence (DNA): TGTGCCAGCAGCTTAGGGGGTAGCGGAGCCTACAATGAGCAGTTCTTC.

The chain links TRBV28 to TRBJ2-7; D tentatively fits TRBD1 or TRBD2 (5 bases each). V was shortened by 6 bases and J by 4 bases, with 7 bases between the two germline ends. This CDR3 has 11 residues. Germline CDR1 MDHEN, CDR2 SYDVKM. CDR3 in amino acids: CASRGVYEQYF. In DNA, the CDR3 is TGTGCCAGCAGGGGGGTTTACGAGCAGTACTTC. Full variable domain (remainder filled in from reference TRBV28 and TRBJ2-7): DVKVTQSSRYLVKRTGEKVFLECVQDMDHENMFWYRQDPGLGLRLIYFSYDVKMKEKGDIPEGYSVSREKKERFSLILESASTNQTSMYLCASRGVYEQYFGPGTRLTVT.

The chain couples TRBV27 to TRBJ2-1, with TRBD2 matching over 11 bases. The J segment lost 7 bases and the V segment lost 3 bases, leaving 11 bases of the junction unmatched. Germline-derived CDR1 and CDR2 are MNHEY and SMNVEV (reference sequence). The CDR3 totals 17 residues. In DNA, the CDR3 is TGTGCCAGCAGTTTTTCGACTAGCGGGACAATTATAAATGAGCAGTTCTTC. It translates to CASSFSTSGTIINEQFF.

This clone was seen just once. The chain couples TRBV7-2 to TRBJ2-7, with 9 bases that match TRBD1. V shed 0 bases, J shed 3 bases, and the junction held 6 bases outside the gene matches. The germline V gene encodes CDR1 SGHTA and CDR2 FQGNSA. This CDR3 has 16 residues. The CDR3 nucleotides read TGTGCCAGCAGCTTAGCCGGGACAGGGAATTACTACGAGCAGTACTTC. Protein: CASSLAGTGNYYEQYF.

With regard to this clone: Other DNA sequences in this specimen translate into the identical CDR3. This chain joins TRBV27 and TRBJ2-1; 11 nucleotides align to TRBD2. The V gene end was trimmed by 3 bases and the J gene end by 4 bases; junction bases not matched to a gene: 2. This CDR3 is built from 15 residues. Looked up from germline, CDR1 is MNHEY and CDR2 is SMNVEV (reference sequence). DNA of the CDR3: TGTGCCAGCAGTTTGACTAGCGGGACATACAATGAGCAGTTCTTC. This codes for CASSLTSGTYNEQFF.

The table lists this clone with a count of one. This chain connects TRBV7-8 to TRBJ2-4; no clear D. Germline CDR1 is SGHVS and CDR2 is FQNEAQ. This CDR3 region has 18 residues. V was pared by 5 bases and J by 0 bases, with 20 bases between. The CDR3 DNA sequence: TGTGCCAGCAGCGGGCGCAGTGGATCCTCACTAGCCAAAAACATTCAGTACTTC. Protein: CASSGRSGSSLAKNIQYF. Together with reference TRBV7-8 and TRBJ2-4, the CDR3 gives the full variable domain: GAGVSQSPRYKVAKRGQDVALRCDPISGHVSLFWYQQALGQGPEFLTYFQNEAQLDKSGLPSDRFFAERPEGSVSTLKIQRTQQEDSAVYLCASSGRSGSSLAKNIQYFGAGTRLSVL.

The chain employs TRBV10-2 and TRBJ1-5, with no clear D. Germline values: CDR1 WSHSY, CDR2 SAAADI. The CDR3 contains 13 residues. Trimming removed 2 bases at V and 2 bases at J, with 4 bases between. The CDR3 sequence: CASSERGNQPQHF. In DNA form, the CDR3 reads TGCGCCAGCAGTGAGAGGGGCAATCAGCCCCAGCATTTT.

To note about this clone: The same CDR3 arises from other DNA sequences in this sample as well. CDR3 bases: TGCGCCAGCAGCCAAGATTGGGCTAGCTACGAGCAGTACTTC. This translates into CASSQDWASYEQYF. The chain couples TRBV4-1 to TRBJ2-7; the D is unclear. Trimming removed 0 bases from V and 3 bases from J, with 9 bases in between. The germline V gene has CDR1 MGHRA and CDR2 YSYEKL. CDR3 length equals 14 residues.

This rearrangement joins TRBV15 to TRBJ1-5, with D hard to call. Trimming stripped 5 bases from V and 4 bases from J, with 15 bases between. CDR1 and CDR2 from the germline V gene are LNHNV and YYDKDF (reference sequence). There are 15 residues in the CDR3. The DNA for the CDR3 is TGTGCCACCAGCGCTACGAGATTTATAAATCAGCCCCAGCATTTT. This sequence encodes CATSATRFINQPQHF.

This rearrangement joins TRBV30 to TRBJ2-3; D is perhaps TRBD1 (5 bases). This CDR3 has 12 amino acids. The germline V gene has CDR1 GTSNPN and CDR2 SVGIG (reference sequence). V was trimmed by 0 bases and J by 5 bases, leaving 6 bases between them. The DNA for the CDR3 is TGTGCCTGGAGTGTGCAGGGAGATACGCAGTATTTT. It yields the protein CAWSVQGDTQYF.